These 9 T cell receptor beta chains were all obtained from the same sample, sequenced in a study of blood T cell repertoires in COVID-19. The protocol was immunoSEQ multiplex PCR, while the TCRdb copy is restricted to in-frame clones and leaves out a portion. This sample has 240,000 or so clones, with roughly 89% found just once. Sequencing was carried out using PBMCs or T cells enriched from blood (not recorded which). These receptors originate from a man between 40 and 49 years old who had recovered from COVID-19.

The chain carries TRBV7-3 and TRBJ1-1; D not certain. Looked up from germline, CDR1 is SGHTA and CDR2 is FQGTGA. Trimming took off 1 base at V and 2 bases at J, with 5 bases between the two ends. The CDR3 is 13 amino acids. The CDR3 DNA follows: TGTGCCAGCAGCTTAAATCAAAACACTGAAGCTTTCTTT. Its translation is CASSLNQNTEAFF.

The chain links TRBV5-1 to TRBJ2-3, with 8 positions matching TRBD2. V lost 3 bases to trimming and J lost 4 bases; unmatched junction nucleotides: 16. Germline lookup yields CDR1 SGHRS and CDR2 YFSETQ. The CDR3 spans 18 residues. In DNA form, the CDR3 reads TGCGCCAGCAGCTCCTCCGGCGGATGGGGACTAGGATCAGATACGCAGTATTTT. Translated: CASSSSGGWGLGSDTQYF.

The rearrangement links TRBV6-5 to TRBJ2-3; 9 positions agree with TRBD2. The germline V gene has CDR1 MNHEY and CDR2 SVGAGI. Trimming at V came to 8 bases and at J to 5 bases, leaving 11 bases not matched to a gene. The CDR3 is 15 residues long. For the CDR3, the DNA is TGTGCCAGCCTACCTCAGCGGGGGGCGGGAGATACGCAGTATTTT. Amino acid sequence: CASLPQRGAGDTQYF.

This clone was found a few times. V is TRBV5-6 and J is TRBJ2-1; D perhaps matches TRBD1 (7 bases). V was trimmed by 4 bases and J by 8 bases, leaving 13 bases between them. Germline assignment: CDR1 SGHDT and CDR2 YYEEEE. The CDR3 length is 13 residues. This CDR3 is CASSGGTEHEQFF. DNA of the CDR3: TGTGCCAGCAGCGGCGGGACAGAGCATGAGCAGTTCTTC.

The V and J genes are TRBV24-1 and TRBJ1-1; D remains ambiguous. V was cut by 2 bases and J by 12 bases, with 30 bases left in between. The germline CDR1 and CDR2 sequences are KGHDR and SFDVKD. This CDR3 comprises 18 residues. The CDR3 region has the DNA TGTGCCACCAGTGATTCCTCCGGGAGACGAGGTATTCAAGATACGACTTTCTTT. Its translation is CATSDSSGRRGIQDTTFF.

The chain carries TRBV28 and TRBJ2-2, with D unclear. Germline V CDR1 and CDR2: MDHEN, SYDVKM. V lost 4 bases to trimming and J lost 3 bases, with 3 bases between them. The CDR3 runs to 12 residues. CDR3 sequence (DNA): TGTGCCAGCAGTTCCTACACCGGGGAGCTGTTTTTT. It yields the protein CASSSYTGELFF. Supplemented by reference TRBV28 and TRBJ2-2, the full variable domain reads DVKVTQSSRYLVKRTGEKVFLECVQDMDHENMFWYRQDPGLGLRLIYFSYDVKMKEKGDIPEGYSVSREKKERFSLILESASTNQTSMYLCASSSYTGELFFGEGSRLTVL.

The chain couples TRBV4-2 to TRBJ2-5; 11 bases map to TRBD2. V shed 0 bases and J 5 bases; nucleotides not matched to a gene: 5. The CDR3 covers 16 residues. The germline V gene has CDR1 LGHNA and CDR2 YNFKEQ. CDR3 sequence (DNA): TGTGCCAGCAGCCAAGATTCTAGCGGGGGGTTCGAGACCCAGTACTTC. Its protein product is CASSQDSSGGFETQYF.

This clone was detected only a few times. The V gene is TRBV5-4, the J gene TRBJ2-7; the D is unclear. CDR3 length equals 13 residues. CDR1 and CDR2 (germline): SGHNT, YYREEE (reference sequence). V was shortened by 4 bases and J by 2 bases, with 10 bases between the two germline ends. In nucleotides, the CDR3 is TGTGCCAGCAGCCTCGGTGGTACCTACGAGCAGTACTTC. It translates to CASSLGGTYEQYF.

The chain joins TRBV5-6 to TRBJ2-7, with D perhaps matching TRBD2 (7 bases). Trimming took 3 bases from V and 2 from J, leaving 18 bases between them. Germline CDR1 reads SGHDT; CDR2 reads YYEEEE. The CDR3 length is 16 residues. CDR3 protein: CASSSPFAGDTYEQYF. CDR3 nucleotides: TGTGCCAGCAGCTCACCCTTCGCGGGGGACACCTACGAGCAGTACTTC.